The clone carrying this T cell receptor (beta chain) has just one count. No antigen is known for it. The data were obtained in a study of T-cell memory formation after mild COVID-19. Overall study findings and caveats: The pre-infection memory compartment contained some responding clones, suggesting cross-reactive memory joined.

TCRdb used MiXCR to reprocess the 5' RACE reads, holding one entry per CDR3 protein. This repertoire shows about 470,000 distinct CDR3 sequences, 15% to 20% found once; its top ten account for 12%. The CDR3 length is 12 residues. V lost 1 base and J 8 bases, leaving 8 bases between the germline ends. CDR1 and CDR2 from the germline V gene are LGHDT and YNNKEL (reference sequence). Sequencing was performed on PBMCs or a T cell subset sorted from them (not recorded which). The TCR was taken from an adult woman who had mild COVID-19 (a few samples of this study predate the infection). Cell type and time point are not known. This rearrangement joins TRBV3-1 to TRBJ1-2; unclear D gene. CDR3 DNA sequence: TGTGCCAGCAGCCAAGGGGTGGAAGGCTACACCTTC. It yields the protein CASSQGVEGYTF.